Listed below are T cell receptor beta chains from one sample, sequenced in a study of neoadjuvant anti-PD-1 for oral cavity cancer. Profiling relied on immunoSEQ multiplex PCR, and the TCRdb table lists in-frame clones only, not all of them. The sample yields some 15,000 clones, 55% to 75% seen once. The material was PBMCs, obtained before nivolumab (anti-PD-1) treatment. Source of these receptors: a person aged 35 to 85 with oral cavity squamous cell carcinoma. CDR3s include the opening cysteine and the closing phenylalanine or tryptophan. Each record gives: CDR3 protein, CDR3 DNA, V gene, clone size, D gene, J gene. A D gene is named only where the DNA matches it firmly. Expanded clones are given a class, and other clones once, few, many or no size at all.

CASSFRLPSSYNEQFF | TGCGCCAGCAGCTTCCGGCTACCGAGCTCCTACAATGAGCAGTTCTTC | TRBV5-1 | NA | NA | TRBJ2-1
CASSYSYSRGTGELFF | TGTGCCAGCAGTTACTCCTATTCCCGAGGCACCGGGGAGCTGTTTTTT | TRBV6-5 | NA | NA | TRBJ2-2
CASSQDGGRGDTQYF | TGTGCCAGCAGCCAAGATGGCGGGAGGGGAGATACGCAGTATTTT | TRBV4-2 | NA | TRBD2 | TRBJ2-3
CSVLAGDYNEQFF | TGCAGCGTTTTAGCGGGAGACTACAATGAGCAGTTCTTC | TRBV29-1 | once | TRBD2 | TRBJ2-1
CAGTGGLAGGETQYF | TGTGCCGGAACAGGGGGTTTGGCGGGAGGAGAGACCCAGTACTTC | TRBV6-1 | NA | NA | TRBJ2-5
CASRLEAGAYNEQFF | TGTGCCAGCAGACTGGAGGCGGGGGCTTACAATGAGCAGTTCTTC | TRBV27 | NA | NA | TRBJ2-1
CAISRGTTDTQYF | TGTGCCATCAGTAGGGGGACCACAGATACGCAGTATTTT | TRBV10-3 | NA | NA | TRBJ2-3
CASSLAGGPYGYTF | TGTGCCAGCAGTTTAGCAGGTGGACCCTATGGCTACACCTTC | TRBV27 | NA | NA | TRBJ1-2
CASSLGPGIPYGYTF | TGTGCCAGCAGCTTGGGCCCGGGAATCCCCTATGGCTACACCTTC | TRBV5-5 | NA | NA | TRBJ1-2
CASSVDRGRNQPQHF | TGTGCCAGTAGTGTGGACAGGGGGCGCAATCAGCCCCAGCATTTT | TRBV19 | few | TRBD1 | TRBJ1-5
CASSLGQETNEKLFF | TGTGCCAGCAGCTTAGGACAGGAAACTAATGAAAAACTGTTTTTT | TRBV13 | NA | NA | TRBJ1-4
CASSLDAGLAAPGQFF | TGTGCCAGCAGCTTAGACGCGGGACTAGCGGCGCCGGGGCAGTTCTTC | TRBV7-9 | once | TRBD2 | TRBJ2-1
CASSLDHGRNYEQYF | TGTGCCAGCAGCTTAGATCATGGCAGAAACTACGAGCAGTACTTC | TRBV11-3 | NA | NA | TRBJ2-7
CGQRRGRGGELFF | TGTGGCCAGCGCAGGGGGCGAGGCGGGGAGCTGTTTTTT | TRBV2 | few | TRBD1 | TRBJ2-2
CASSFKQLDYGYTF | TGTGCCAGCAGCTTCAAACAGTTGGACTATGGCTACACCTTC | TRBV5-8 | few | NA | TRBJ1-2
CASSLEVRYEQFF | TGTGCCAGCAGCTTAGAGGTGCGATACGAGCAGTTCTTC | TRBV11-2 | once | NA | TRBJ2-1